These 19 T cell receptor beta chains were all obtained from the same sample, sequenced in a study of T cell responses to AZD1222 COVID-19 vaccine. Sequencing used immunoSEQ multiplex PCR; TCRdb keeps in-frame clones, though not all of them. The table lists 150,000 to 200,000 clones, roughly nine tenths of them singletons. This specimen consisted of peripheral blood, obtained 28 days after the second AZD1222 dose. These receptors all stem from an adult who received the AZD1222 COVID-19 vaccine.

The J gene is TRBJ1-2, the V gene TRBV28; unclear D gene. Germline V gene lookup returns CDR1 MDHEN and CDR2 SYDVKM. The ends were cut back, 11 bases at V and 4 bases at J, with 11 bases in the middle. CDR3 size: 11 residues. CDR3: CALHSGYGYTF. DNA of the CDR3: TGTGCCCTCCATTCGGGCTATGGCTACACCTTC.

The rearrangement uses TRBV5-4 and TRBJ2-2; 12 nucleotides match TRBD1. The CDR3 has 16 amino acids. Trimming cost V 4 bases and J 15 bases; bases outside gene matches: 16. CDR1 and CDR2 from the germline V gene are SGHNT and YYREEE (reference sequence). CDR3 bases: TGTGCCAGCAGCCCCGGGACAGGGGGCAGCCACATCCCTTTGTTTTTT. Its protein product is CASSPGTGGSHIPLFF.

This chain joins TRBV27 and TRBJ2-1, with no clear D. The CDR3 sequence is 15 residues long. The V gene's germline CDR1 is MNHEY and CDR2 SMNVEV (reference sequence). V was shortened by 5 bases and J by 5 bases, with 16 bases between the two germline ends. CDR3 DNA sequence: TGTGCCAGCAGTCCCCGGGCCTCAGACCACAATGAGCAGTTCTTC. This encodes CASSPRASDHNEQFF.

V usage is TRBV3-1 (or the pseudogene TRBV3-2) and J usage is TRBJ2-7; D possibly corresponds to TRBD2 (5 bases). There are 15 residues in the CDR3. The ends were cut back, 0 bases at V and 5 bases at J, with 14 bases in the middle. Germline-derived CDR1 and CDR2 are LGHDT and YNNKEL (reference sequence). CDR3: CASSQELAMVDEQYF. CDR3 sequence (DNA): TGTGCCAGCAGCCAAGAGCTAGCAATGGTCGACGAGCAGTACTTC.

J is TRBJ1-3 and V is TRBV5-1; D may be TRBD1 (5 bases). The germline CDR1 and CDR2 sequences are SGHRS and YFSETQ. Trimming shortened V by 0 bases and J by 0 bases, and 7 bases separated the two germline ends. This CDR3 has 15 amino acids. DNA of the CDR3: TGCGCCAGCAGCTTGGCAGGGCTCTCTGGAAACACCATATATTTT. Its translation: CASSLAGLSGNTIYF.

The sample holds one count of this clone. The chain links TRBV9 to TRBJ2-3; the match to TRBD2 covers 16 bases. There are 18 residues in the CDR3. Trimming cost V 0 bases and J 2 bases; bases outside gene matches: 3. Germline V gene data show CDR1 as SGDLS and CDR2 as YYNGEE. The CDR3 region is CASSVVGTSGRDTDTQYF. CDR3 nucleotide sequence: TGTGCCAGCAGCGTAGTCGGGACTAGCGGGAGGGACACAGATACGCAGTATTTT.

This chain uses TRBV28 with TRBJ1-4; 7 bases are a match to TRBD1. V lost 4 bases, J lost 7 bases, and 12 bases stayed unmatched. CDR3 size: 16 residues. CDR1 is MDHEN, CDR2 SYDVKM, per germline. DNA of the CDR3: TGTGCCAGCAGTTCCCCCAGACAGGGTTTTGGTGAAAAACTGTTTTTT. It is translated as CASSSPRQGFGEKLFF.

This chain joins TRBV5-8 and TRBJ2-6; D unclear. The CDR3 runs to 15 residues. The germline CDR1 and CDR2 sequences are SGHTS and YDEGEE. V was trimmed by 4 bases and J by 5 bases, leaving 13 bases between them. This chain's CDR3 is CASSPPQQRANVLTF. CDR3 bases: TGTGCCAGCAGCCCGCCCCAGCAAAGGGCCAACGTCCTGACTTTC.

CDR3 nucleotide sequence: TGTGCCAGCAGCGACAGGACAGGCGCGAACACCGGGGAGCTGTTTTTT. It specifies CASSDRTGANTGELFF. The genes are TRBV13 and TRBJ2-2; 7 bases match TRBD1. From germline, CDR1 is PRHDT and CDR2 FYEKMQ (reference sequence). The CDR3 sequence is 16 residues long. The junction had 6 bases not matched to a gene; V was cut back by 5 bases and J by 0 bases.

CDR3 sequence (DNA): TGTGCCTGGGACCAGGGGATTGGGAACACTGAAGCTTTCTTT. Protein sequence: CAWDQGIGNTEAFF. The rearrangement uses TRBV30 and TRBJ1-1; maybe TRBD1 (6 bases). Germline assignment: CDR1 GTSNPN and CDR2 SVGIG (reference sequence). The length of the CDR3 is 14 residues. The V and J ends lost 5 bases and 1 base respectively, with 14 bases between them.

The chain is built from TRBV19 and TRBJ1-2, with a weak D call TRBD1 (6 bases). V was clipped by 8 bases and J by 5 bases, with 15 bases between them. Germline lookup yields CDR1 LNHDA and CDR2 SQIVND (reference sequence). CDR3 size: 13 residues. The CDR3 region is CASQQGGYYGYTF. The CDR3 bases are TGTGCCAGTCAACAGGGCGGATATTATGGCTACACCTTC. The full variable domain, rest sourced from reference TRBV19 and TRBJ1-2, is DGGITQSPKYLFRKEGQNVTLSCEQNLNHDAMYWYRQDPGQGLRLIYYSQIVNDFQKGDIAEGYSVSREKKESFPLTVTSAQKNPTAFYLCASQQGGYYGYTFGSGTRLTVV.

J is TRBJ2-1 and V is TRBV30; 9 positions agree with TRBD2. The V and J ends lost 0 bases and 10 bases, in that order; junction bases with no gene match: 10. The CDR3 loop spans 15 amino acids. Germline V gene data show CDR1 as GTSNPN and CDR2 as SVGIG (reference sequence). CDR3: CAWSVDASGIEEQFF. In DNA form, the CDR3 reads TGTGCCTGGAGTGTAGATGCTAGCGGGATTGAAGAGCAGTTCTTC.

The chain recombines TRBV27 with TRBJ2-3; D is uncertain. The V end was cut by 0 bases, the J end by 0 bases, with 10 bases between. Germline CDR1 reads MNHEY; CDR2 reads SMNVEV (reference sequence). This CDR3 region has 16 residues. CDR3 DNA sequence: TGTGCCAGCAGTTTATCCACTTCGGCAAGCACAGATACGCAGTATTTT. This gives the protein CASSLSTSASTDTQYF.

This chain uses TRBV11-2 with TRBJ1-1; D remains ambiguous. The CDR3 has 15 residues. V lost 5 bases and J 1 base, leaving 14 bases between the germline ends. Germline values: CDR1 SGHAT, CDR2 FQNNGV. The CDR3 region is CASSHRPRRNTEAFF. The DNA for the CDR3 is TGTGCCAGCAGCCACAGACCCCGGCGGAACACTGAAGCTTTCTTT.

Only one count was recorded for this clone. V usage is TRBV3-1 (or the pseudogene TRBV3-2) and J usage is TRBJ1-6; no reliable D call. V shed 3 bases and J shed 4 bases, with 7 bases lying between them. Germline lookup yields CDR1 LGHDT and CDR2 YNNKEL (reference sequence). This CDR3 is built from 14 residues. CDR3 loop: CASSQTFYNSPLHF. CDR3 nucleotides: TGTGCCAGCAGCCAGACATTTTATAATTCACCCCTCCACTTT.

The chain employs TRBV2 and TRBJ1-5; D gene unclear. The CDR3 runs 12 residues. Germline values: CDR1 SNHLY, CDR2 FYNNEI. V shed 8 bases and J shed 8 bases, with 13 bases lying between them. DNA of the CDR3: TGTGCCAGCTGCACCGGCCAGGAGCCCCAGCATTTT. This codes for CASCTGQEPQHF.

The chain combines TRBV5-1 with TRBJ1-5; weak D call: TRBD1 (6 bases). Germline V gives CDR1 SGHRS, CDR2 YFSETQ. Trimming took off 0 bases at V and 2 bases at J, with 9 bases between the two ends. The CDR3 loop spans 15 amino acids. The CDR3 DNA reads TGCGCCAGCAGCTTGGACGGGGGCGGCAATCAGCCCCAGCATTTT. Encoded protein: CASSLDGGGNQPQHF.

The CDR3 is CASSAQGDGYTF. DNA of the CDR3: TGTGCCAGCTCAGCACAGGGAGATGGCTACACCTTC. The chain employs TRBV18 and TRBJ1-2; perhaps TRBD1 as D (6 bases). The germline V gene has CDR1 KGHSH and CDR2 LQKENI. CDR3 length: 12 residues. V lost 5 bases to trimming and J lost 6 bases, with 10 bases between them.

The CDR3 reads CASSQGLGVQPQHF. In DNA, the CDR3 is TGTGCCAGCAGCCAAGGATTAGGTGTTCAGCCCCAGCATTTT. The chain employs TRBV3-1 (or the pseudogene TRBV3-2) and TRBJ1-5; D is undetermined. The germline V gene has CDR1 LGHDT and CDR2 YNNKEL (reference sequence). With 1 base removed from V and 6 bases from J, the gap between germline ends came to 10 bases. The CDR3 consists of 14 residues.